Sequencing of this T cell receptor beta chain was carried out in a study of OX40 agonist ivuxolimab in advanced cancers. Some clones are missing from TCRdb's copy, which holds only in-frame ones; the method was immunoSEQ multiplex PCR. The table includes 94,000 or so clones, around 84% detected once. The V end was cut by 0 bases, the J end by 6 bases, with 6 bases between. The CDR3 contains 13 residues. CDR1 is SGHVS and CDR2 is FQNEAQ in the germline V gene. V is TRBV7-8 and J is TRBJ2-1, with D unclear. The starting material was CD4+ or CD8+ T cells sorted from blood, obtained in a trial of the OX40 agonist ivuxolimab. This TCR was recovered from an adult with an advanced solid tumor such as melanoma, head and neck, liver or kidney cancer. The CDR3 is CASSLAALNEQFF. In nucleotides, the CDR3 is TGTGCCAGCAGCTTAGCGGCCCTCAATGAGCAGTTCTTC.